The source of this TCR beta chain is a study of shared clonotypes between healthy human individuals. For the study at large: Every donor yielded three CD4 naive, three CD4 memory, two CD8 naive and one CD8 memory plate.

This clone was seen once. Sequencing was performed with immunoSEQ multiplex PCR; in TCRdb, only in-frame clones are kept and a portion is missing. The sample consists of 1,400,000 or so clones, less than 99% of them appearing once. V was clipped by 4 bases and J by 2 bases; unmatched bases: 3. Germline loops: CDR1 SGHDN, CDR2 FVKESK. This CDR3 is built from 16 residues. Sequencing used naive CD4+ T cells sorted from blood. Subset noted: CD45RA+ positively selected. The TCR comes from a man in his thirties or forties in good health. The rearrangement uses TRBV14 and TRBJ2-2; TRBD1 agrees at 11 bases. The CDR3 loop is CASSRTGGDNTGELFF. The CDR3 DNA reads as TGTGCCAGCAGCCGGACAGGGGGCGATAACACCGGGGAGCTGTTTTTT.